This TCR beta chain stems from a study of tumor and adjacent non-tumor tissue in lung cancer. Across the whole study: Each sample yielded 3.9 million or so productive TCRbeta reads on average. Study findings and constraints: Compared with tumor, normal lung showed significantly lower TCR diversity.

For this clonotype: Its antigen is still unknown. Germline and junction disagree at one end, which may indicate a read error.

TCRbeta libraries were built with three rounds of nested PCR, modified from ARM-PCR. In TCRdb, the multiplex PCR reads were re-called with MiXCR into one record per CDR3 protein. Of tens of thousands of distinct CDR3 sequences listed, approximately 73% are singletons. Germline loops: CDR1 SGHNT, CDR2 YENEEA. CDR3 length: 12 amino acids. This sample's RNA came from whole unsorted tissue. This non-tumor lung sample came from over 3 cm beyond the tumor edge. The sample was distant non-tumor lung tissue. The sequence came from a man between 60 and 75 years old with non-small cell lung cancer. The gene calls are TRBV11-3 and TRBJ2-1; D gene ambiguous. CDR3: CASSFLYNEQFF. CDR3 sequence (DNA): TGTGCCAGTAGCTTCCTGTACAATGAGCAGTTCTTC.